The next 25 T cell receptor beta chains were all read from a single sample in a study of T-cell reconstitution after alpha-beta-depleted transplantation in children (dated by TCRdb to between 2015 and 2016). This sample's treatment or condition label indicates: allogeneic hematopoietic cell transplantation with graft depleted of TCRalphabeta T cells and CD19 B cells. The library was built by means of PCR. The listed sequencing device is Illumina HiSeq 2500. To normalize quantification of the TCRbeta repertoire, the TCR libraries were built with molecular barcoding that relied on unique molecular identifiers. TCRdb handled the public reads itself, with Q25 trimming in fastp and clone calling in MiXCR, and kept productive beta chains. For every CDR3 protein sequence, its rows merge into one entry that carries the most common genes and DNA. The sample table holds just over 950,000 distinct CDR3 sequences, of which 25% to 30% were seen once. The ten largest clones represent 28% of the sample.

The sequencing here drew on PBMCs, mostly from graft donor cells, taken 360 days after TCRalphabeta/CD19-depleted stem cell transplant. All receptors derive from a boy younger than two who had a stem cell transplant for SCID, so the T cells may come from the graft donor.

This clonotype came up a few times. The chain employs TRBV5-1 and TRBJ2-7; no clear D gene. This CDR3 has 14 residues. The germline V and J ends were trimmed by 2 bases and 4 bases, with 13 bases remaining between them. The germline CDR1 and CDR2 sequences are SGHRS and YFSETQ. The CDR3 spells CASSLSWGSYEQYF. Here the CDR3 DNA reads TGCGCCAGCAGCTTATCTTGGGGATCATACGAGCAGTACTTC.

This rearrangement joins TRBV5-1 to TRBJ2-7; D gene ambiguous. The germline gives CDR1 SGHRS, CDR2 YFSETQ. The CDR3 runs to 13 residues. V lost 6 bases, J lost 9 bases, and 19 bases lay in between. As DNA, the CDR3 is TGCGCCAGCACGCCATCGGATCGTGATGGGCAGTACTTC. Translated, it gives CASTPSDRDGQYF.

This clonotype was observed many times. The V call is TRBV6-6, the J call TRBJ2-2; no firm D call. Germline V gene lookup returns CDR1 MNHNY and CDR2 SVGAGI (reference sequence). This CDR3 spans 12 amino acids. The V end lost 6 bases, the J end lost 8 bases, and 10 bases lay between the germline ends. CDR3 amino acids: CASSRILGELFF. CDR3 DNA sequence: TGTGCCAGCAGCCGAATATTGGGGGAGCTGTTTTTT.

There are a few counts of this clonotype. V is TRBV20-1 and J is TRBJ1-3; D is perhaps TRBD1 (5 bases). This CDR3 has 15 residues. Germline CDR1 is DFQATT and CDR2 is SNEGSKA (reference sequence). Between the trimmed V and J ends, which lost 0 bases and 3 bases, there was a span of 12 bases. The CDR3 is CSARDYGGVGNTIYF. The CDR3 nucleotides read TGCAGTGCTAGAGATTATGGGGGAGTTGGAAACACCATATATTTT.

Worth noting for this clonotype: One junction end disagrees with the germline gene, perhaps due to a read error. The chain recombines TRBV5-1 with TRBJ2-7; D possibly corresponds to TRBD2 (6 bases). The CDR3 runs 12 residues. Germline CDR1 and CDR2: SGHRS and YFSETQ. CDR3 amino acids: CASRLGGSEQYF. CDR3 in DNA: TGCGCCAGCAGATTGGGGGGTTCCGAGCAGTACTTC.

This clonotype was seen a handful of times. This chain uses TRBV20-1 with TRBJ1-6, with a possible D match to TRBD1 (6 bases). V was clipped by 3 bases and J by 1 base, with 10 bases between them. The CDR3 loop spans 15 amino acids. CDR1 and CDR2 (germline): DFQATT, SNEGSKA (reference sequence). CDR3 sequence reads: CSARRGASYNSPLHF. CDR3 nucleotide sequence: TGCAGTGCTAGGAGGGGGGCTTCCTATAATTCACCCCTCCACTTT.

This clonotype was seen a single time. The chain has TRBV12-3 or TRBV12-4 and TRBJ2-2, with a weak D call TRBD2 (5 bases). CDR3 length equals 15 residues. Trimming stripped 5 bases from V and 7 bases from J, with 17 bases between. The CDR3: CASSPPTGVIGELFF. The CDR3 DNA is TGTGCCAGCAGTCCCCCAACCGGGGTTATCGGGGAGCTGTTTTTT.

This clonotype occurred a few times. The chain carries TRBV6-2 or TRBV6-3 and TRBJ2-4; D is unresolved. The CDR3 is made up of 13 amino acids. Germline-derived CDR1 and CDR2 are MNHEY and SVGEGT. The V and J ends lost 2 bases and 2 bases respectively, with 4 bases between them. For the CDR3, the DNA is TGTGCCAGCAGTTACCCCACCAAAAACATTCAGTACTTC. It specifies CASSYPTKNIQYF.

In DNA form, the CDR3 reads TGTGCCACCAGCAGCGTGCACACCAGGGGCCACGAGCAGTACTTC. Protein sequence: CATSSVHTRGHEQYF. The rearrangement uses TRBV15 and TRBJ2-7; D is possibly TRBD1 (6 bases). CDR1 and CDR2 from the germline V gene are LNHNV and YYDKDF (reference sequence). Trimming shortened V by 3 bases and J by 5 bases, and 17 bases separated the two germline ends. The CDR3 is made up of 15 amino acids.

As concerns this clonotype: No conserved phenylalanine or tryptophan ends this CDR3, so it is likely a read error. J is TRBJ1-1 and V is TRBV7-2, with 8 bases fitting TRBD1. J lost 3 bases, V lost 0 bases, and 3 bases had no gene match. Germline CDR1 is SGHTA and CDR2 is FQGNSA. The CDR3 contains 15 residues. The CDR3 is CASSLAGQGYTEAFS. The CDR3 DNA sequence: TGTGCCAGCAGCTTAGCTGGACAGGGCTACACTGAAGCTTTCTCT.

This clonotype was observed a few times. The CDR3 here is CASSFRTAHGYTF. DNA for the CDR3: TGTGCCAGCAGTTTCCGGACGGCCCATGGCTACACCTTC. The chain recombines TRBV12-3 or TRBV12-4 with TRBJ1-2, with D uncertain. The CDR3 runs to 13 residues. Trimming pared 3 bases from V and 6 bases from J, leaving 11 bases between.

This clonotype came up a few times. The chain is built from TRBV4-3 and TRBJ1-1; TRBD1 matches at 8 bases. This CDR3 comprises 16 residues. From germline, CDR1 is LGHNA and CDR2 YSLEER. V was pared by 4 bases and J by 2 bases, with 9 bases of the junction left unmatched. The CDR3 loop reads CASSPVKQGGNTEAFF. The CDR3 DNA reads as TGCGCCAGCAGCCCAGTAAAACAGGGGGGAAACACTGAAGCTTTCTTT.

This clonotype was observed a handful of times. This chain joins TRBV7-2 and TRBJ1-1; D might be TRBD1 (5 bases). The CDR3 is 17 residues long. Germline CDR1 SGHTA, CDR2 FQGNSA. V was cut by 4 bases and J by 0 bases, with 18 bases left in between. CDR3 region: CASSSTFPWDLNTEAFF. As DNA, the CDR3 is TGTGCCAGCAGCTCGACCTTTCCGTGGGACCTGAACACTGAAGCTTTCTTT. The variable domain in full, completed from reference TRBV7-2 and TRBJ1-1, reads GAGVSQSPSNKVTEKGKDVELRCDPISGHTALYWYRQSLGQGLEFLIYFQGNSAPDKSGLPSDRFSAERTGGSVSTLTIQRTQQEDSAVYLCASSSTFPWDLNTEAFFGQGTRLTVV.

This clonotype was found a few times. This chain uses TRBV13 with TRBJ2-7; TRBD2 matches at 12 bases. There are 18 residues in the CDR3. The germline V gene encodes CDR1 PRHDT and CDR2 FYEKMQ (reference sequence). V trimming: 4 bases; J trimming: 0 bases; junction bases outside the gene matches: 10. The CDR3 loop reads CASSSRLAGVTHSYEQYF. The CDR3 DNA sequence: TGTGCCAGCAGCTCCCGACTAGCGGGGGTGACCCACTCCTACGAGCAGTACTTC.

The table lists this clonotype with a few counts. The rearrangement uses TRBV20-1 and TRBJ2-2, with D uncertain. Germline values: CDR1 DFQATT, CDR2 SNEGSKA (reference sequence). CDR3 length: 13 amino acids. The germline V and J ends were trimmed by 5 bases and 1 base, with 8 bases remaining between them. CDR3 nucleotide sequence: TGCAGTGCTTACACCGTGAACACCGGGGAGCTGTTTTTT. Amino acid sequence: CSAYTVNTGELFF.

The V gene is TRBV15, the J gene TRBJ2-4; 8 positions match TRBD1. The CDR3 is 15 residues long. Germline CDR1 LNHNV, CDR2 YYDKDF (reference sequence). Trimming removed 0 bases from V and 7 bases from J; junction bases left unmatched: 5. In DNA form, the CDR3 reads TGTGCCACCAGCAGAGATGGACAGGGTGGGAACATTCAGTACTTC. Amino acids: CATSRDGQGGNIQYF. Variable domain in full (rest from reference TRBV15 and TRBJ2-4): DAMVIQNPRYQVTQFGKPVTLSCSQTLNHNVMYWYQQKSSQAPKLLFHYYDKDFNNEADTPDNFQSRRPNTSFCFLDIRSPGLGDTAMYLCATSRDGQGGNIQYFGAGTRLSVL.

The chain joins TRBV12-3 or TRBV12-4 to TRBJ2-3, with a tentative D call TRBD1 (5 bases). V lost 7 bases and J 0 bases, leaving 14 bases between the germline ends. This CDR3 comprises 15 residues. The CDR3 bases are TGTGCCAGCATGGAAGGGGTTACTAGCACAGATACGCAGTATTTT. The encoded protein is CASMEGVTSTDTQYF.

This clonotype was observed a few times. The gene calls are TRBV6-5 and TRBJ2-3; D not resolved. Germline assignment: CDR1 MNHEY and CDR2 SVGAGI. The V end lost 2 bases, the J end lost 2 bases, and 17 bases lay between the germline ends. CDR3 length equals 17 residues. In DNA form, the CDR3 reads TGTGCCAGCAGTTACATCGCACCCACGGCCTACACAGATACGCAGTATTTT. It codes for CASSYIAPTAYTDTQYF.

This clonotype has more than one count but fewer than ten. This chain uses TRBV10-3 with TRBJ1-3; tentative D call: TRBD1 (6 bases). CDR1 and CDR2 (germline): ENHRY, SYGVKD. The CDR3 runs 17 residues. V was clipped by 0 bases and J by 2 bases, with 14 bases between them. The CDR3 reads CAISESPWQGTGNTIYF. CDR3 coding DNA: TGTGCCATCAGTGAGTCCCCTTGGCAGGGGACTGGAAACACCATATATTTT.

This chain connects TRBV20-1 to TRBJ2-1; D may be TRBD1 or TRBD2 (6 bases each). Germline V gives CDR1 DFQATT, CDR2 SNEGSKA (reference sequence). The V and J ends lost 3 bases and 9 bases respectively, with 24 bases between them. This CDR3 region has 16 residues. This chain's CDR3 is CSASPFAGKKGGEQFF. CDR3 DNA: TGCAGTGCTAGCCCCTTTGCGGGGAAAAAAGGGGGTGAGCAGTTCTTC.

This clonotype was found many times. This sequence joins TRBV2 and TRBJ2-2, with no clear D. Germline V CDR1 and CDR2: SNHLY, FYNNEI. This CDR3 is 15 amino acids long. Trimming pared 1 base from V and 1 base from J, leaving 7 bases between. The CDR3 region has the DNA TGTGCCAGCAGTGAAGTGGACCTGAACACCGGGGAGCTGTTTTTT. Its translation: CASSEVDLNTGELFF.

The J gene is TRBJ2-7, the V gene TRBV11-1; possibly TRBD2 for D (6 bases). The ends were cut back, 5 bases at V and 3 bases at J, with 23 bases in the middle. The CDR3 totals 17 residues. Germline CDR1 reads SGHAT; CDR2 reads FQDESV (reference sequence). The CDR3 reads CASSPTGVGQVDYEQYF. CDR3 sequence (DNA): TGTGCCAGCAGCCCGACGGGGGTTGGGCAGGTAGACTACGAGCAGTACTTC.

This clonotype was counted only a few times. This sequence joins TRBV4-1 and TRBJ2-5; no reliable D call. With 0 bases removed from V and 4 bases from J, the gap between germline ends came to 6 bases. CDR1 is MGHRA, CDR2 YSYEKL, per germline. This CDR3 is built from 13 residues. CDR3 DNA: TGCGCCAGCAGCCAAGAATATGGAGAGACCCAGTACTTC. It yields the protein CASSQEYGETQYF.

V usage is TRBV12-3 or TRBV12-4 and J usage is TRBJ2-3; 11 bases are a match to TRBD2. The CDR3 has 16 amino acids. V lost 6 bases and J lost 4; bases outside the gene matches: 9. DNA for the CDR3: TGTGCCAGCAGCTCCGGGGTAGCGGGGGGGTCAGATACGCAGTATTTT. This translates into CASSSGVAGGSDTQYF.

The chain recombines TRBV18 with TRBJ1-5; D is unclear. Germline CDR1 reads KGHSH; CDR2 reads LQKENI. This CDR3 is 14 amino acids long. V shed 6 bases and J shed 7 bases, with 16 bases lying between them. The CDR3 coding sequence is TGTGCCAGCTCCGGGTCGGGTGGAGGGCAGCCCCAGCATTTT. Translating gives CASSGSGGGQPQHF.